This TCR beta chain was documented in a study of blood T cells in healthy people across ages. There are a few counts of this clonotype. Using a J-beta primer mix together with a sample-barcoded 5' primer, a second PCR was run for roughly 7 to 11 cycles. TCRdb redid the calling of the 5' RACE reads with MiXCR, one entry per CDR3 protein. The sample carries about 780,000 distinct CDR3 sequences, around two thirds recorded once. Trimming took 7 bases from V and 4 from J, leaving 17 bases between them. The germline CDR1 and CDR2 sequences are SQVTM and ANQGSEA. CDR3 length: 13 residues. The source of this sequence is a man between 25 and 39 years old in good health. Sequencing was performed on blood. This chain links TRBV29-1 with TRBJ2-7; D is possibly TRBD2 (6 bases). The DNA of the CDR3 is TGCAGCGGCCCCGGGACTCCCTCTTACGAGCAGTACTTC. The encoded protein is CSGPGTPSYEQYF.